Below, one T cell receptor (beta chain) is given with its context. Its antigen is not known. This sample was included in a study of T cell responses to AZD1222 COVID-19 vaccine. Regarding the study as a whole: Only 5 or 6 people who got AZD1222 tested seropositive at baseline. No repertoire was sampled before or during the peak T cell response, only after it. Targeting of unmutated variant regions was reportedly seen in nearly half of spike-specific TCRs.

Sequencing was performed with immunoSEQ multiplex PCR; in TCRdb, only in-frame clones are kept and a portion is missing. Of 150,000 to 250,000 clones in the sample, about nine tenths were seen once. Sample: peripheral blood, taken 28 days after the second AZD1222 dose. This TCR was sampled from an adult who received the AZD1222 COVID-19 vaccine.

DNA of the CDR3: TGTGCCAGCAGTTTTTTAACTAAGACGGTGCGTGGGACCCAGTACTTC. Translated: CASSFLTKTVRGTQYF. The chain links TRBV28 to TRBJ2-5; D is unclear. The CDR3 loop spans 16 amino acids. The germline gives CDR1 MDHEN, CDR2 SYDVKM. V was cut by 3 bases and J by 7 bases, with 21 bases left in between.